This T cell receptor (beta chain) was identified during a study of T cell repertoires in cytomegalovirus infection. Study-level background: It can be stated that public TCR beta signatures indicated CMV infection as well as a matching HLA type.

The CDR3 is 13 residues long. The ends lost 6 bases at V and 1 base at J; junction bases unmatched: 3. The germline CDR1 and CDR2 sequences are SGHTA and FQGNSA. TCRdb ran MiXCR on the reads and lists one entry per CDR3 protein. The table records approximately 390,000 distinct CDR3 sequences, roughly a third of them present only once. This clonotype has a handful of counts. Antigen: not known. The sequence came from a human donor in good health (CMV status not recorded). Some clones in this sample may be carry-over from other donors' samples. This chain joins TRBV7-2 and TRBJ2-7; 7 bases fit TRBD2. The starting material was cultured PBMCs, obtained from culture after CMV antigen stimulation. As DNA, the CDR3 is TGTGCCAGCAGGGGGACTACATCCTACGAGCAGTACTTC. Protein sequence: CASRGTTSYEQYF.